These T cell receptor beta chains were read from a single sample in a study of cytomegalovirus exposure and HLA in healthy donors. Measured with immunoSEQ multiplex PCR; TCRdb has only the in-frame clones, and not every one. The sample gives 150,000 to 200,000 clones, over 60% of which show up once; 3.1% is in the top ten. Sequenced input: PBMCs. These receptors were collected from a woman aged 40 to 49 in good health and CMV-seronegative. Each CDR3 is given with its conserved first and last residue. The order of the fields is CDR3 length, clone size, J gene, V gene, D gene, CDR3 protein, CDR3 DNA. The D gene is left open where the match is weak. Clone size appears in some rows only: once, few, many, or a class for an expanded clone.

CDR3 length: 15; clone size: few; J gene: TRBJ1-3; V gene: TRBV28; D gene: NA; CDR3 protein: CASRSADSSGNTIYF; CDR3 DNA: TGTGCCAGCAGATCAGCTGACAGCTCTGGAAACACCATATATTTT
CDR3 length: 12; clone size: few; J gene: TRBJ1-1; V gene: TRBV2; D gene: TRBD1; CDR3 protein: CASKIGGRGAFF; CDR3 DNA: TGTGCCAGCAAGATAGGTGGCAGGGGGGCTTTCTTT
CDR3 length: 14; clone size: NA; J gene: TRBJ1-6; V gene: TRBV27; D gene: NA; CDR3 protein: CASRVQGRSSPLHF; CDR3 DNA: TGTGCCAGCAGGGTACAGGGAAGAAGTTCACCCCTCCACTTT
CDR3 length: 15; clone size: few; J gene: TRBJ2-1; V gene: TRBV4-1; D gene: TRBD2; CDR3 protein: CASSQEPGLGSEQFF; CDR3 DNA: TGCGCCAGCAGCCAAGAGCCGGGACTAGGAAGTGAGCAGTTCTTC
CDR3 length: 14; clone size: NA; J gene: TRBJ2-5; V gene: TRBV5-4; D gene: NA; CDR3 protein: CASSFGLREETQYF; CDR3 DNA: TGTGCCAGCAGCTTTGGTCTACGGGAAGAGACCCAGTACTTC
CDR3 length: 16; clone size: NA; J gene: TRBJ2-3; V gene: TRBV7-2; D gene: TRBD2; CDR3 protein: CASSLVGGGDTDTQYF; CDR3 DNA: TGTGCCAGCAGCTTAGTTGGTGGGGGGGACACAGATACGCAGTATTTT
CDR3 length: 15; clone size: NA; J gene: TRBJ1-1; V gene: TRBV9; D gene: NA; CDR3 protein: CASSVGEGTNTEAFF; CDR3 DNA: TGTGCCAGCAGCGTAGGGGAGGGAACGAACACTGAAGCTTTCTTT
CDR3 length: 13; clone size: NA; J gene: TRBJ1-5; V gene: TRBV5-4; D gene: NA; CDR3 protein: CASSLDSSQPQHF; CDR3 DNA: TGTGCCAGCAGCTTAGACAGCTCTCAGCCCCAGCATTTT
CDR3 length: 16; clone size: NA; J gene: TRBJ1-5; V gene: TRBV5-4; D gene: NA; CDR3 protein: CASSLVQGLRNQPQHF; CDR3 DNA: TGTGCCAGCAGCTTGGTTCAGGGGCTCAGGAATCAGCCCCAGCATTTT
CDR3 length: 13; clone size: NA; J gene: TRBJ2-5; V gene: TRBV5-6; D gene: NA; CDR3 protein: CASSFGSRGTQYF; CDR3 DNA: TGTGCCAGCAGCTTCGGCTCCCGAGGGACCCAGTACTTC
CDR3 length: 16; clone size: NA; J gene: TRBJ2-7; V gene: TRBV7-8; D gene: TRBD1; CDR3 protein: CASSPLRDRAFYEQYF; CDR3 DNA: TGTGCCAGCAGCCCATTACGGGACAGGGCCTTCTACGAGCAGTACTTC
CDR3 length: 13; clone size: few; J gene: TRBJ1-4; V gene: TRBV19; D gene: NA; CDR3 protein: CASRSGSDEKLFF; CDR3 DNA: TGTGCCAGTAGGTCGGGGTCGGATGAAAAACTGTTTTTT
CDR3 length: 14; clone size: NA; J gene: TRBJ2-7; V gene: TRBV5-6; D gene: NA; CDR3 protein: CASSLGRRYYEQYF; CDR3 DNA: TGTGCCAGCAGCTTGGGACGGAGATACTACGAGCAGTACTTC
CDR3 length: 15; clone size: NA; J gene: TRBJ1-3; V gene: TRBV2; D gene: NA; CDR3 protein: CASSEIRSSGNTIYF; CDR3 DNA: TGTGCCAGCAGTGAAATCCGGAGCTCTGGAAACACCATATATTTT
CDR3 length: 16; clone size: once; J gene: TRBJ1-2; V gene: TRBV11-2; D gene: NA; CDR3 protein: CASSLDRWGINYGYTF; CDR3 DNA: TGTGCCAGCAGCTTAGATCGATGGGGCATTAACTATGGCTACACCTTC
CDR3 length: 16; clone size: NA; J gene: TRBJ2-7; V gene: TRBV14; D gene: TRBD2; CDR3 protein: CASSPLAGGFFYEQYF; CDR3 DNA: TGTGCCAGCAGCCCACTAGCGGGGGGGTTCTTTTACGAGCAGTACTTC
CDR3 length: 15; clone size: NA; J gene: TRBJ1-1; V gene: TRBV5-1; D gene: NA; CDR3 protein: CASSSTQGVFTEAFF; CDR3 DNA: TGCGCCAGCAGCTCGACACAAGGGGTCTTCACTGAAGCTTTCTTT
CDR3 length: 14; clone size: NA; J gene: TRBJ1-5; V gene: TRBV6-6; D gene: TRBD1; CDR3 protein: CASRASTGSQPQHF; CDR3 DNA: TGTGCCAGCAGGGCTTCGACAGGGAGTCAGCCCCAGCATTTT
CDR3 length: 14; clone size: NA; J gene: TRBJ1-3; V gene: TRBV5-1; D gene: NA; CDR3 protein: CASSLAADGNTIYF; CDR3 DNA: TGCGCCAGCAGCTTGGCCGCGGATGGAAACACCATATATTTT
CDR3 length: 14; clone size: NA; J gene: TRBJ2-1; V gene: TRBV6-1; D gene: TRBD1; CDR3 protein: CASGGQGPYNEQFF; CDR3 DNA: TGTGCCAGCGGGGGACAGGGACCCTACAATGAGCAGTTCTTC
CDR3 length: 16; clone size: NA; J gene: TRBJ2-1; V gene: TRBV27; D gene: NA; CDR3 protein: CASSLRFGVANNEQFF; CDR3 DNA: TGTGCCAGCAGTCTAAGATTCGGGGTCGCCAACAATGAGCAGTTCTTC
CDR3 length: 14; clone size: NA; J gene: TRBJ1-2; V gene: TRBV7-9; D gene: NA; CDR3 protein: CASSQTPRRGGYTF; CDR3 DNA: TGTGCCAGCAGCCAAACCCCACGGAGAGGTGGCTACACCTTC
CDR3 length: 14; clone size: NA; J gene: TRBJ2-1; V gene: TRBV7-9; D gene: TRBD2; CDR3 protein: CASSDPRGGNEQFF; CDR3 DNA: TGTGCCAGCAGCGACCCTCGGGGGGGGAATGAGCAGTTCTTC
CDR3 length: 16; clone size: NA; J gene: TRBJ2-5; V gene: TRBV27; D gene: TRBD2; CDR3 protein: CASSFSPSRLAGVLYF; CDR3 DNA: TGTGCCAGCAGCTTTAGCCCCTCAAGACTAGCGGGGGTTTTGTACTTC
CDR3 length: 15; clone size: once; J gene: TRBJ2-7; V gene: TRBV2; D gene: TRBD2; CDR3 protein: CASSYSGGPVSEQYF; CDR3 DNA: TGTGCCAGCAGTTATAGCGGGGGGCCGGTCTCCGAGCAGTACTTC
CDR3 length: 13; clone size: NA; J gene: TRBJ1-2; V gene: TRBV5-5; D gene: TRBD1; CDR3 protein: CASSGTDPFGYTF; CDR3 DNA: TGTGCCAGCTCGGGGACAGACCCTTTCGGCTACACCTTC
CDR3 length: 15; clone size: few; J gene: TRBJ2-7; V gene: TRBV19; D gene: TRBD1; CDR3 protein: CASSTHRTGGYEQYF; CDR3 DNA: TGTGCCAGTAGTACCCATCGGACAGGGGGTTACGAGCAGTACTTC
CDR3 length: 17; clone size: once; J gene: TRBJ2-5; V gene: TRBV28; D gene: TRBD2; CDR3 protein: CASSSPRRGAYQETQYF; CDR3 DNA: TGTGCCAGCAGTTCCCCTAGGCGGGGGGCGTACCAAGAGACCCAGTACTTC
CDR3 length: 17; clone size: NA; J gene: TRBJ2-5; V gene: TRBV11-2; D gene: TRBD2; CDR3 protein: CASSPMGLAGARETQYF; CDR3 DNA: TGTGCCAGCAGCCCTATGGGACTAGCGGGGGCAAGGGAGACCCAGTACTTC
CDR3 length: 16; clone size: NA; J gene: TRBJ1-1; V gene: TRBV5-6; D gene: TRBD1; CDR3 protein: CASSLGDRGWNTEAFF; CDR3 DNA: TGTGCCAGCAGCTTGGGTGACAGGGGGTGGAACACTGAAGCTTTCTTT
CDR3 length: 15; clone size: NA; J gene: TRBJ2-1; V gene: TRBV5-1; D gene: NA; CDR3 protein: CASSSPRGLYNEQFF; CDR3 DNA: TGCGCCAGCAGCTCACCCAGGGGCCTTTACAATGAGCAGTTCTTC
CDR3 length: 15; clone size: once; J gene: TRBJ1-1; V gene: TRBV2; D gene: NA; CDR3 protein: CASSDRRDKNTEAFF; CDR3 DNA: TGTGCCAGCAGTGATAGGAGAGATAAGAACACTGAAGCTTTCTTT
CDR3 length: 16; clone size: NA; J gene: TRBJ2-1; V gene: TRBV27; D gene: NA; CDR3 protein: CASSRSGVPTTTEQFF; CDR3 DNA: TGTGCCAGCAGTCGCTCGGGTGTCCCTACTACCACTGAGCAGTTCTTC
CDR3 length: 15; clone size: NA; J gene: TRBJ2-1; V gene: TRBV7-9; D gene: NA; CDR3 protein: CSSSPSGSSYNEQFF; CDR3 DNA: TGTTCCAGCAGCCCCTCGGGGTCCTCCTACAATGAGCAGTTCTTC
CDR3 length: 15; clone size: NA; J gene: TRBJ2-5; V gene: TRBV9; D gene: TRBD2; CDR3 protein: CASSTRTSGGETQYF; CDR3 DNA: TGTGCCAGCAGCACCCGGACTAGCGGGGGCGAGACCCAGTACTTC
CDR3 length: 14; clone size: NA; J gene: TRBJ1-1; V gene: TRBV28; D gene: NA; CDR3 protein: CASSLPGGDLEAFF; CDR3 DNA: TGTGCCAGCAGTTTACCCGGCGGGGATCTTGAAGCTTTCTTT
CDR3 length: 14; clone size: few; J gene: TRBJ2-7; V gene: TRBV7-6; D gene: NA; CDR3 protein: CASSSLPGAYEQYF; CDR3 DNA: TGTGCCAGCAGCTCATTACCGGGAGCCTACGAGCAGTACTTC